Shown below are 23 T cell receptor beta chains from a single sample sequenced in a study of shared clonotypes between healthy human individuals (dated by TCRdb to about 2020). The library was built by means of the immunoSEQ multiplex PCR assay. The clones in this table, taken by TCRdb from immuneACCESS, are in-frame only. Not every clone is retained; where verified, under half of the shortfall comes from an unresolved V gene, and the cause of the rest is unknown. The sample yields 500,000 to 550,000 clones; 95% to 97% were counted once. Under 0.065% of the sample is held by the ten biggest clonotypes. The material sequenced was naive CD4+ T cells sorted from blood. What this sample's cell subset or site label stands for: CD45RA+ positively selected. The receptor set was obtained from a woman aged 25-40 years in good health.

The CDR3 protein is CASTRTEGAGYTF. The CDR3 DNA reads TGTGCCAGCACTCGGACAGAGGGTGCTGGCTACACCTTC. The V and J genes are TRBV2 and TRBJ1-2; maybe TRBD1 (6 bases). The germline V gene encodes CDR1 SNHLY and CDR2 FYNNEI. The CDR3 loop spans 13 amino acids. Trimming cost V 7 bases and J 7 bases, with 16 bases left between them.

The table lists this clone with a count of one. This chain joins TRBV6-1 and TRBJ1-1; D remains ambiguous. The CDR3 spans 14 residues. V was cut by 3 bases and J by 3 bases, with 11 bases left in between. Germline CDR1 reads MNHNS; CDR2 reads SASEGT. This chain's CDR3 is CASSDLGVHTEAFF. The CDR3 coding sequence is TGTGCCAGCAGTGATTTGGGCGTTCACACTGAAGCTTTCTTT.

The CDR3 DNA reads as TGTGCCAGCAGCCGCGGGACAGAGTTCACAGATACGCAGTATTTT. Translating it yields CASSRGTEFTDTQYF. The V and J genes are TRBV7-9 and TRBJ2-3; D possibly corresponds to TRBD1 (7 bases). The CDR3 extends over 15 amino acids. Trimming stripped 5 bases from V and 2 bases from J, with 14 bases between. Germline V gene lookup returns CDR1 SEHNR and CDR2 FQNEAQ (reference sequence).

The rearrangement uses TRBV7-9 and TRBJ1-2; D is possibly TRBD1 (6 bases). CDR1 SEHNR and CDR2 FQNEAQ come from the germline V gene (reference sequence). The CDR3 is 13 residues long. V lost 6 bases and J lost 5, with 13 bases in between. CDR3 nucleotide sequence: TGTGCCAGCAGACAGGGAGTGGCGTATGGCTACACCTTC. It is translated as CASRQGVAYGYTF.

As regards this clone: At the DNA level, this CDR3 is encoded by other sequences in the same sample as well. The V gene is TRBV28, the J gene TRBJ1-1; 7 bases are shared with TRBD1. The CDR3 runs 12 residues. The trim removed 3 bases at V and 7 bases at J, leaving 2 bases unmatched. Germline V gene data show CDR1 as MDHEN and CDR2 as SYDVKM. The CDR3 sequence is CASSLDRLEAFF. The DNA of the CDR3 is TGTGCCAGCAGTTTGGACAGGCTTGAAGCTTTCTTT.

V is TRBV6-6 and J is TRBJ2-6; D unresolved. The CDR3 contains 14 residues. CDR1 and CDR2 from the germline V gene are MNHNY and SVGAGI (reference sequence). V was clipped by 0 bases and J by 2 bases, with 2 bases between them. CDR3 protein: CASSYSTGANVLTF. DNA for the CDR3: TGTGCCAGCAGTTACTCGACTGGGGCCAACGTCCTGACTTTC.

The CDR3 protein is CASSLRRDRDTEAFF. CDR3 nucleotide sequence: TGTGCCAGCAGTTTACGGAGGGACAGGGACACTGAAGCTTTCTTT. The V and J genes are TRBV27 and TRBJ1-1, with 9 bases fitting TRBD1. CDR3 size: 15 residues. The trim removed 2 bases at V and 3 bases at J, leaving 4 bases unmatched. CDR1 and CDR2 from the germline V gene are MNHEY and SMNVEV (reference sequence).

This clone was recorded once. The chain is built from TRBV27 and TRBJ1-5; 7 bases line up with TRBD1. This CDR3 is built from 15 residues. The germline V gene encodes CDR1 MNHEY and CDR2 SMNVEV (reference sequence). The J segment lost 2 bases and the V segment lost 2 bases, leaving 3 bases of the junction unmatched. CDR3 nucleotides: TGTGCCAGCAGTTTAACAACAGGGGGCAATCAGCCCCAGCATTTT. Protein: CASSLTTGGNQPQHF.

The chain joins TRBV13 to TRBJ2-1, with 8 positions matching TRBD1. CDR1 is PRHDT and CDR2 is FYEKMQ in the germline V gene (reference sequence). CDR3 length equals 20 residues. V was pared by 4 bases and J by 5 bases, with 22 bases of the junction left unmatched. CDR3 in amino acids: CASSSQRQGPPVLNHNEQFF. The CDR3 bases are TGTGCCAGCAGCTCACAGAGACAGGGGCCGCCCGTACTAAACCACAATGAGCAGTTCTTC.

The chain couples TRBV28 to TRBJ2-2, with 8 positions matching TRBD1. CDR1 is MDHEN, CDR2 SYDVKM, per germline. CDR3 length equals 15 residues. The junction had 5 bases not matched to a gene; V was cut back by 3 bases and J by 5 bases. CDR3 DNA sequence: TGTGCCAGCAGTTTGGTCAGGGGGCGTACCGGGGAGCTGTTTTTT. This gives the protein CASSLVRGRTGELFF.

The V call is TRBV15, the J call TRBJ2-7; 7 nucleotides agree with TRBD2. CDR3 length: 16 amino acids. Germline V lookup: CDR1 LNHNV, CDR2 YYDKDF (reference sequence). V shed 5 bases, J shed 0 bases, and the junction held 10 bases outside the gene matches. The CDR3 region is CATSFPGGGSSYEQYF. Written as DNA, the CDR3 is TGTGCCACCAGCTTCCCGGGCGGGGGAAGCTCCTACGAGCAGTACTTC.

The chain has TRBV6-4 and TRBJ2-2; the D gene is possibly TRBD1 (6 bases). The germline V gene encodes CDR1 MRHNA and CDR2 SNTAGT. The CDR3 is made up of 18 amino acids. Trimming removed 3 bases at V and 4 bases at J, with 21 bases between. The CDR3 protein is CASSEIPGGGFGTGELFF. CDR3 nucleotide sequence: TGTGCCAGCAGTGAGATACCTGGTGGGGGCTTCGGCACCGGGGAGCTGTTTTTT.

V and J are TRBV19 and TRBJ1-4; D remains unclear. Per germline, CDR1 LNHDA and CDR2 SQIVND (reference sequence). The CDR3 covers 12 residues. V was clipped by 8 bases and J by 5 bases, with 9 bases between them. CDR3 coding DNA: TGTGCCAGTGGACCCTCCAATGAAAAACTGTTTTTT. Its protein product is CASGPSNEKLFF.

The V and J genes are TRBV28 and TRBJ1-3; TRBD1 aligns across 7 bases. Germline V gene sequence: CDR1 MDHEN, CDR2 SYDVKM. This CDR3 is 14 amino acids long. Trimming took 4 bases from V and 3 from J; bases not matched to a gene: 3. The CDR3 loop is CASSSGTVGNTIYF. In DNA form, the CDR3 reads TGTGCCAGCAGTTCCGGGACAGTTGGAAACACCATATATTTT.

This chain joins TRBV11-3 and TRBJ2-1; 9 nucleotides agree with TRBD2. CDR1 SGHNT and CDR2 YENEEA come from the germline V gene. Trimming cost V 4 bases and J 5 bases; bases outside gene matches: 6. The CDR3 consists of 15 residues. The CDR3 nucleotides read TGTGCCAGCAGCTCCGTAGCGGGAGTCAACAATGAGCAGTTCTTC. Its translation is CASSSVAGVNNEQFF.

The gene calls are TRBV5-6 and TRBJ2-2, with D possibly being TRBD1 (7 bases). From germline, CDR1 is SGHDT and CDR2 YYEEEE. V lost 4 bases and J 4 bases, leaving 14 bases between the germline ends. The CDR3 length is 15 residues. CDR3 nucleotide sequence: TGTGCCAGCAGCCGGAGGGGGACAGCCACCGGGGAGCTGTTTTTT. Its translation: CASSRRGTATGELFF. The complete variable domain, with remaining parts taken from reference TRBV5-6 and TRBJ2-2, reads DAGVTQSPTHLIKTRGQQVTLRCSPKSGHDTVSWYQQALGQGPQFIFQYYEEEERQRGNFPDRFSGHQFPNYSSELNVNALLLGDSALYLCASSRRGTATGELFFGEGSRLTVL.

The chain carries TRBV7-9 and TRBJ1-1; 7 positions match TRBD1. CDR1 and CDR2 from the germline V gene are SEHNR and FQNEAQ (reference sequence). CDR3 length equals 13 residues. J was trimmed by 3 bases and V by 3 bases; bases with no gene match: 1. CDR3 DNA: TGTGCCAGCAGCTTTACAGGGGACACTGAAGCTTTCTTT. The encoded protein is CASSFTGDTEAFF.

Points on this clone: The sample has other DNA sequences that encode this CDR3 too. The V gene is TRBV7-2, the J gene TRBJ2-1; 9 nucleotides match TRBD2. CDR3 length: 15 amino acids. V shed 3 bases, J shed 0 bases, and the junction held 0 bases outside the gene matches. Germline assignment: CDR1 SGHTA and CDR2 FQGNSA. CDR3: CASSFSGSSYNEQFF. CDR3 DNA sequence: TGTGCCAGCAGCTTTAGCGGGAGCTCCTACAATGAGCAGTTCTTC.

A single count supports this clone. The chain couples TRBV6-5 to TRBJ2-3; 9 bases map to TRBD2. The CDR3 extends over 14 amino acids. V was clipped by 6 bases and J by 6 bases; unmatched bases: 7. Germline loops: CDR1 MNHEY, CDR2 SVGAGI. CDR3 loop: CASRQGLAWDTQYF. CDR3 DNA sequence: TGTGCCAGCAGACAGGGACTAGCCTGGGATACGCAGTATTTT.

The chain couples TRBV4-1 to TRBJ2-3, with 11 bases fitting TRBD2. Germline CDR1 MGHRA, CDR2 YSYEKL. The junction had 5 bases not matched to a gene; V was cut back by 5 bases and J by 1 base. This CDR3 contains 16 residues. This CDR3 is CASSIRTSGRTDTQYF. The CDR3 coding sequence is TGCGCCAGCAGCATCCGGACTAGCGGGCGCACAGATACGCAGTATTTT.

About this clone itself: At the DNA level, this CDR3 is encoded by other sequences in the same sample as well. The gene calls are TRBV10-3 and TRBJ2-5, with unresolved D. Germline assignment: CDR1 ENHRY and CDR2 SYGVKD. The CDR3 has 11 residues. V lost 2 bases, J lost 5 bases, and 3 bases lay in between. The CDR3 loop reads CAISEGETQYF. In nucleotides, the CDR3 is TGTGCCATCAGTGAGGGTGAGACCCAGTACTTC.

The chain has TRBV7-9 and TRBJ2-3; TRBD2 agrees at 10 bases. The V segment lost 3 bases and the J segment 5 bases; nucleotides outside the gene matches: 2. Germline V gene sequence: CDR1 SEHNR, CDR2 FQNEAQ (reference sequence). This CDR3 region has 14 residues. CDR3 in amino acids: CASSFRTSGDTQYF. CDR3 DNA sequence: TGTGCCAGCAGCTTCCGGACTAGCGGAGATACGCAGTATTTT.

The chain has TRBV28 and TRBJ1-1; tentatively, D is TRBD1 (5 bases). The CDR3 is 15 residues long. Trimming removed 6 bases at V and 1 base at J, with 15 bases between. Germline-derived CDR1 and CDR2 are MDHEN and SYDVKM. CDR3 residues: CASRVGVRGNTEAFF. The CDR3 nucleotides read TGTGCCAGCAGGGTAGGGGTTAGGGGGAACACTGAAGCTTTCTTT.